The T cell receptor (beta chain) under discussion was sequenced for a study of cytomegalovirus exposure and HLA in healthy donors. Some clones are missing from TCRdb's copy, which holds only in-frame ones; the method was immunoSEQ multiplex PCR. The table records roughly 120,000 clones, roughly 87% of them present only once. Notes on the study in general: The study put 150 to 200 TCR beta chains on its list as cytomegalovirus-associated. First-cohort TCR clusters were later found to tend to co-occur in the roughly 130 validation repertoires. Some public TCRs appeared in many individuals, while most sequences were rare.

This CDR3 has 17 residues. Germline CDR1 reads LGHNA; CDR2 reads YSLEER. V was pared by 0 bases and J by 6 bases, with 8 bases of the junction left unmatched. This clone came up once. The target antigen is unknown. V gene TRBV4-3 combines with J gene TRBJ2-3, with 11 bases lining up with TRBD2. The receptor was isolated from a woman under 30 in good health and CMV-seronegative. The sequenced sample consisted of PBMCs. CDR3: CASSQDWLAGGRDTQYF. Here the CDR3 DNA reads TGCGCCAGCAGCCAAGATTGGCTAGCGGGGGGTAGGGATACGCAGTATTTT.